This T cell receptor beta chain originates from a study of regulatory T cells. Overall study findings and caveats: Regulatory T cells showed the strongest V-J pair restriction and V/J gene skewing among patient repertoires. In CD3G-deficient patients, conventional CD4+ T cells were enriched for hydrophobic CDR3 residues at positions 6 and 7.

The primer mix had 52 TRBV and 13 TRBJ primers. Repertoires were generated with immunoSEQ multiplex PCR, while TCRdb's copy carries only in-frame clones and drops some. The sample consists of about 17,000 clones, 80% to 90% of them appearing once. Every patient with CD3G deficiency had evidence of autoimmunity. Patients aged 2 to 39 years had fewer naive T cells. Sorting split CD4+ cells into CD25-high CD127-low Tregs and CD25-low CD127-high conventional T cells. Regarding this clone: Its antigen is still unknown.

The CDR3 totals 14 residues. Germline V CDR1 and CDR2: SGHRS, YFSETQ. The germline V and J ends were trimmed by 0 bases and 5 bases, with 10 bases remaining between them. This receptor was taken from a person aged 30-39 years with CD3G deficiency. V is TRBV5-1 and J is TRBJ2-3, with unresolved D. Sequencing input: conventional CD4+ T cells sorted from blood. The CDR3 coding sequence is TGCGCCAGCAGCTTGGGGCAAGCGAGAGATACGCAGTATTTT. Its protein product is CASSLGQARDTQYF.